Each of the 10 T cell receptor beta chains below was sequenced from the same sample in a study of cytomegalovirus exposure and HLA in healthy donors. It was with 60 Vbeta and 13 Jbeta primers that the PCR ran. Method: immunoSEQ multiplex PCR; TCRdb's copy keeps in-frame clones and lacks some. Counted here are about 160,000 clones, less than 85% occurring once; the ten biggest clones make up about 4.5%. Source material: PBMCs. All receptors derive from a man in his forties in good health and CMV-seronegative.

The sample holds a few counts of this clone. This chain connects TRBV28 to TRBJ2-3, with no clear D. V shed 5 bases and J shed 6 bases, with 12 bases lying between them. The CDR3 loop spans 13 amino acids. The V gene's germline CDR1 is MDHEN and CDR2 SYDVKM. The CDR3 reads CASSDPLSDTQYF. CDR3 DNA sequence: TGTGCCAGCAGTGACCCACTATCGGATACGCAGTATTTT.

The gene calls are TRBV29-1 and TRBJ1-2; the D gene is possibly TRBD1 (5 bases). Germline V gene lookup returns CDR1 SQVTM and CDR2 ANQGSEA. Trimming removed 1 base at V and 8 bases at J, with 11 bases between. This CDR3 has 12 residues. In DNA, the CDR3 is TGCAGCGTTGAAGGATTGGGGGGGGGCTACACCTTC. It codes for CSVEGLGGGYTF. Full variable domain (rest looked up from reference TRBV29-1 and TRBJ1-2): SAVISQKPSRDICQRGTSLTIQCQVDSQVTMMFWYRQQPGQSLTLIATANQGSEATYESGFVIDKFPISRPNLTFSTLTVSNMSPEDSSIYLCSVEGLGGGYTFGSGTRLTVV.

The chain combines TRBV9 with TRBJ2-2, with 7 nucleotides matching TRBD1. The CDR3 extends over 16 amino acids. The ends lost 4 bases at V and 2 bases at J; junction bases unmatched: 8. Germline V CDR1 and CDR2: SGDLS, YYNGEE. This chain's CDR3 is CASSSGGHSNTGELFF. CDR3 DNA: TGTGCCAGCAGCTCAGGGGGACACTCCAACACCGGGGAGCTGTTTTTT.

The rearrangement joins TRBV19 to TRBJ2-7; TRBD1 aligns across 8 bases. V shed 3 bases, J shed 2 bases, and the junction held 6 bases outside the gene matches. The CDR3 loop spans 15 amino acids. Germline V lookup: CDR1 LNHDA, CDR2 SQIVND (reference sequence). CDR3 coding DNA: TGTGCCAGTAGTATCCCGAGGACAGGGCCCTACGAGCAGTACTTC. Its protein is CASSIPRTGPYEQYF.

The chain recombines TRBV5-6 with TRBJ2-5; TRBD2 agrees at 9 bases. Germline trimming cut 2 bases from V and 3 bases from J; bases unmatched to any gene: 11. CDR1 and CDR2 (germline): SGHDT, YYEEEE. CDR3 size: 17 residues. The CDR3 sequence is CASSFPRGGLVKETQYF. CDR3 DNA sequence: TGTGCCAGCAGCTTTCCGCGGGGGGGGCTTGTAAAAGAGACCCAGTACTTC.

The chain links TRBV20-1 to TRBJ2-7; TRBD1 aligns across 8 bases. V shed 6 bases and J 4 bases; nucleotides not matched to a gene: 2. The CDR3 runs 11 residues. Germline CDR1 is DFQATT and CDR2 is SNEGSKA (reference sequence). The CDR3 DNA follows: TGCAGTGCCAGACAGGGGTACGAGCAGTACTTC. Translated: CSARQGYEQYF.

J is TRBJ1-5 and V is TRBV11-3; D is perhaps TRBD1 (6 bases). The CDR3 has 15 residues. CDR1 and CDR2 (germline): SGHNT, YENEEA. V lost 2 bases and J lost 3, with 11 bases in between. CDR3 loop: CASSLPQGNNQPQHF. The CDR3 DNA reads as TGTGCCAGCAGCTTACCACAGGGAAACAATCAGCCCCAGCATTTT.

V usage is TRBV19 and J usage is TRBJ1-3; 7 nucleotides line up with TRBD1. The CDR3 loop spans 15 amino acids. Per germline, CDR1 LNHDA and CDR2 SQIVND (reference sequence). V shed 6 bases and J 3 bases; nucleotides not matched to a gene: 8. The CDR3 bases are TGTGCCAGTAGGGCACAGGGGCGAAGTGGAAACACCATATATTTT. This encodes CASRAQGRSGNTIYF.

The chain couples TRBV6-5 to TRBJ1-1; TRBD1 might be the D (6 bases). V lost 4 bases, J lost 0 bases, and 12 bases lay in between. Per the germline V gene, CDR1 is MNHEY and CDR2 is SVGAGI. The CDR3 is 15 residues long. In nucleotides, the CDR3 is TGTGCCAGCAGTTCGTTGACAGGTATGAACACTGAAGCTTTCTTT. Translated, it gives CASSSLTGMNTEAFF.

The chain is built from TRBV2 and TRBJ2-3, with TRBD1 as a possible D gene (5 bases). In germline, CDR1 is SNHLY, CDR2 FYNNEI. The length of the CDR3 is 14 residues. Between the trimmed V and J ends, which lost 6 bases and 2 bases, there was a span of 12 bases. CDR3 protein: CASSHDSYTDTQYF. The CDR3 nucleotides are TGTGCCAGCAGCCACGACAGCTACACAGATACGCAGTATTTT.